This entry describes one TCR beta chain. This record belongs to a study of regulatory T cells in long-lasting Graves disease. Across the whole study: To qualify as persistent, Graves' disease required over 5 years of antithyroid drugs with positive TSH receptor antibodies.

Per germline, CDR1 LGHNT and CDR2 FRNRAP. Trimming shortened V by 1 base and J by 1 base, and 8 bases separated the two germline ends. The CDR3 runs 15 residues. Time point given: persistent/refractory GD, antithyroid drugs over 5 years with positive TRAb. The TCR library was prepared using RNA isolated from PBMCs. Diagnosing Graves' disease relied on the American Thyroid Association guidelines. Patient provenance is recorded as an endocrinology department in Xi'an, China. To make TCR beta libraries, researchers used iRepertoire HTBI primers and Arm-PCR of CDR3 regions. TCRdb used MiXCR to reprocess the multiplex PCR reads, holding one entry per CDR3 protein. The sample lists 600,000 to 800,000 distinct CDR3 sequences, roughly 30% occurring once.

The chain has TRBV12-5 and TRBJ1-5; D is unclear. The receptor comes from a female donor with Graves disease. The specimen was peripheral blood mononuclear cells (PBMCs), collected when the disease was refractory, from a patient treated with antithyroid drugs. CDR3 sequence reads: CASGLGAPSNQPQHF. The CDR3 nucleotides are TGTGCTAGTGGTTTGGGGGCCCCGAGCAATCAGCCCCAGCATTTT.